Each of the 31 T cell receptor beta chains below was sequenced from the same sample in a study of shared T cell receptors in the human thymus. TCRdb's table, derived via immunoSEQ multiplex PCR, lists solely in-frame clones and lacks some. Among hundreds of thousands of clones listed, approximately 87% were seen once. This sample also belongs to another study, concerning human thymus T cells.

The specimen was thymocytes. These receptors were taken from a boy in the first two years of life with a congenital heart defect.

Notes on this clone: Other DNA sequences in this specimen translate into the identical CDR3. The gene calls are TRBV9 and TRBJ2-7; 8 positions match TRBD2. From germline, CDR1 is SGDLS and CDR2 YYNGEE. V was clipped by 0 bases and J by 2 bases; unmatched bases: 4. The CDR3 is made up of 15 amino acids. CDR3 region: CASSVGGGRTYEQYF. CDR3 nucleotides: TGTGCCAGCAGCGTAGGCGGGGGGCGGACCTACGAGCAGTACTTC.

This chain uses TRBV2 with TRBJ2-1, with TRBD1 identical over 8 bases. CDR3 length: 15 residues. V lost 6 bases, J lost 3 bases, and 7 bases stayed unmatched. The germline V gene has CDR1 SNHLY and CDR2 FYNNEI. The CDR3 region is CASRHGTGSYNEQFF. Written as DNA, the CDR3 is TGTGCCAGCAGGCACGGGACAGGTAGCTACAATGAGCAGTTCTTC.

The CDR3 is CASSHTTSGGISSYNEQFF. The CDR3, as DNA: TGCGCCAGCAGTCACACCACTAGCGGGGGGATCAGCTCCTACAATGAGCAGTTCTTC. The chain is built from TRBV23-1 and TRBJ2-1; 12 bases fit TRBD2. TRBV23-1 is an ORF; its function is uncertain. The CDR3 is made up of 19 amino acids. Trimming at V came to 3 bases and at J to 0 bases, leaving 9 bases not matched to a gene.

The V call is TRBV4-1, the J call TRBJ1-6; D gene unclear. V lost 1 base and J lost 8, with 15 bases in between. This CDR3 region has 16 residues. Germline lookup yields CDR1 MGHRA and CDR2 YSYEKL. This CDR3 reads CASSQGLGGWYSPLHF. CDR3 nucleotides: TGCGCCAGCAGCCAAGGACTGGGAGGGTGGTATTCACCCCTCCACTTT.

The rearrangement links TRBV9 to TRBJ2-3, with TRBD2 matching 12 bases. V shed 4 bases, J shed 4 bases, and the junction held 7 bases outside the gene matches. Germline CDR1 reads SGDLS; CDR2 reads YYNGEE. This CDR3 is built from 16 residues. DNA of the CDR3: TGTGCCAGCAGCCCCTCGACTAGCGGGAGTTCAGATACGCAGTATTTT. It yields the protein CASSPSTSGSSDTQYF. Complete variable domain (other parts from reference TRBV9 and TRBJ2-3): DSGVTQTPKHLITATGQRVTLRCSPRSGDLSVYWYQQSLDQGLQFLIQYYNGEERAKGNILERFSAQQFPDLHSELNLSSLELGDSALYFCASSPSTSGSSDTQYFGPGTRLTVL.

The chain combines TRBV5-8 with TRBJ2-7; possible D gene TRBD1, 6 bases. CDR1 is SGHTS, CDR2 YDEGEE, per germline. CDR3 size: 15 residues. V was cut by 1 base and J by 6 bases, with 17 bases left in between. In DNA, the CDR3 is TGTGCCAGCAGCTTGTTCGTGAACAGGGTCTTCGAGCAGTACTTC. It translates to CASSLFVNRVFEQYF.

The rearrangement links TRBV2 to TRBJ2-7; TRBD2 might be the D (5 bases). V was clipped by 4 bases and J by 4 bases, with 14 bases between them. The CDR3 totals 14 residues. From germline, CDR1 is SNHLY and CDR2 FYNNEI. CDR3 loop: CASSGPGTGYEQYF. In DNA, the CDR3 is TGTGCCAGCAGTGGGCCCGGAACGGGGTACGAGCAGTACTTC.

The CDR3 region is CASSHRQANQPQHF. As DNA, the CDR3 is TGTGCCAGCAGCCATAGACAGGCGAATCAGCCCCAGCATTTT. The chain uses TRBV28 and TRBJ1-5; D possibly corresponds to TRBD1 (6 bases). The germline V and J ends were trimmed by 6 bases and 4 bases, with 13 bases remaining between them. The length of the CDR3 is 14 residues. Germline CDR1 and CDR2: MDHEN and SYDVKM.

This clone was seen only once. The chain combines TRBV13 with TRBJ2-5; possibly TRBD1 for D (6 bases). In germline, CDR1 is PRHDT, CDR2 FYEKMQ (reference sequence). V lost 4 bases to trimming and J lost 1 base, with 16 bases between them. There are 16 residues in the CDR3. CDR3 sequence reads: CASSSSHGQIQETQYF. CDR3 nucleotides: TGTGCCAGCAGCTCATCTCACGGACAGATCCAAGAGACCCAGTACTTC.

The CDR3 loop reads CASSKTGDCEQYF. The CDR3 nucleotides read TGTGCCAGCAGCAAAACAGGGGATTGCGAGCAGTACTTC. The chain carries TRBV6-4 and TRBJ2-7, with TRBD1 matching 7 bases. Per germline, CDR1 MRHNA and CDR2 SNTAGT. V dropped 6 bases and J dropped 6; count of bases not matched to a gene: 8. The CDR3 sequence is 13 residues long.

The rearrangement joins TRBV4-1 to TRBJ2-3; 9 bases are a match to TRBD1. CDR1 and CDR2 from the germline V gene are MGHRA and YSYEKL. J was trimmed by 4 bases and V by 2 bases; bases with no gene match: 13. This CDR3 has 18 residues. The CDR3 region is CASSQPGQGSIRPDTQYF. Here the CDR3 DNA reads TGCGCCAGCAGCCAACCGGGACAGGGAAGTATTCGCCCAGATACGCAGTATTTT.

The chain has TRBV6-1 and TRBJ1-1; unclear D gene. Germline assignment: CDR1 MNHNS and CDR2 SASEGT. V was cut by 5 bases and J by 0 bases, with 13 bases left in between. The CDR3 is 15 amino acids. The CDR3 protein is CASSKPGDMNTEAFF. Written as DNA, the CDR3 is TGTGCCAGCAGTAAACCAGGTGACATGAACACTGAAGCTTTCTTT.

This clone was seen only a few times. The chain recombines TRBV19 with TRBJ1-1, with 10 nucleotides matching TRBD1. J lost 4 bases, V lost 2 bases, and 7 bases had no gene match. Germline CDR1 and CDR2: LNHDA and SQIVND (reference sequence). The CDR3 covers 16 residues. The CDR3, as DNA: TGTGCCAGTAGTATATTCATTGGGACAGGGGTCACTGAAGCTTTCTTT. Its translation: CASSIFIGTGVTEAFF.

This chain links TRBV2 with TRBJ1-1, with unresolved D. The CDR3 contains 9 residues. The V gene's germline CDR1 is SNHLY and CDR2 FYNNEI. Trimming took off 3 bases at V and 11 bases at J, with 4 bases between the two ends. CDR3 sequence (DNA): TGTGCCAGCAGTGATCCGGCTTTCTTT. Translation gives CASSDPAFF. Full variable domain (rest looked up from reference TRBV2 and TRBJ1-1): EPEVTQTPSHQVTQMGQEVILRCVPISNHLYFYWYRQILGQKVEFLVSFYNNEISEKSEIFDDQFSVERPDGSNFTLKIRSTKLEDSAMYFCASSDPAFFGQGTRLTVV.

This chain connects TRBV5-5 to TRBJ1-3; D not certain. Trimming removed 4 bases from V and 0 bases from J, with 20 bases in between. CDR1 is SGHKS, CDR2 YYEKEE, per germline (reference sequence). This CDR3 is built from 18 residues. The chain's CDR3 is CASSRDGTQVTSGNTIYF. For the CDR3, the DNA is TGTGCCAGCAGCCGAGACGGAACGCAGGTCACCTCTGGAAACACCATATATTTT.

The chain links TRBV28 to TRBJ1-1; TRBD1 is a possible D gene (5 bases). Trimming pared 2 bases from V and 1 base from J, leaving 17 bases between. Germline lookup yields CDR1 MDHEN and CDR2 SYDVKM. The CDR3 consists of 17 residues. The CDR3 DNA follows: TGTGCCAGCAGTTTACCTCGGGTGGGGCCCTCGAACACTGAAGCTTTCTTT. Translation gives CASSLPRVGPSNTEAFF.

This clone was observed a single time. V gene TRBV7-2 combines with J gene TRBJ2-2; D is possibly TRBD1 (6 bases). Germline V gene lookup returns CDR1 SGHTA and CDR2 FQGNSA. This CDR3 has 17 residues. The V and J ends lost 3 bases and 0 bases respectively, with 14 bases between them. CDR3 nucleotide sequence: TGTGCCAGCAGCTTGCCCCAGGGGCCCACGAACACCGGGGAGCTGTTTTTT. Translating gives CASSLPQGPTNTGELFF.

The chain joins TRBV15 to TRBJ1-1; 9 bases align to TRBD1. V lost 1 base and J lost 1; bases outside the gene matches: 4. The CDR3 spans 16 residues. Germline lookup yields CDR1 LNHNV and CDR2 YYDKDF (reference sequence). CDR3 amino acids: CATSRVGQGPNTEAFF. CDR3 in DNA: TGTGCCACCAGCAGAGTGGGACAGGGACCGAACACTGAAGCTTTCTTT.

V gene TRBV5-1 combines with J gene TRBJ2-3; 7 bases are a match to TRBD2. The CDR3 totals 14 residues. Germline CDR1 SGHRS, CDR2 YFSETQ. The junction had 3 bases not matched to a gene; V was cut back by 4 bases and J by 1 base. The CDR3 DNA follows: TGCGCCAGCAGCCGGGACTACCGCACAGATACGCAGTATTTT. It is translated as CASSRDYRTDTQYF. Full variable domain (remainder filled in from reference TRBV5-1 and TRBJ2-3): KAGVTQTPRYLIKTRGQQVTLSCSPISGHRSVSWYQQTPGQGLQFLFEYFSETQRNKGNFPGRFSGRQFSNSRSEMNVSTLELGDSALYLCASSRDYRTDTQYFGPGTRLTVL.

The CDR3 spells CSVRTPGDTQYF. The CDR3 region has the DNA TGCAGCGTCCGCACCCCCGGAGATACGCAGTATTTT. The rearrangement joins TRBV29-1 to TRBJ2-3; D is unclear. The length of the CDR3 is 12 residues. Germline CDR1 reads SQVTM; CDR2 reads ANQGSEA. V was trimmed by 6 bases and J by 5 bases, leaving 12 bases between them.

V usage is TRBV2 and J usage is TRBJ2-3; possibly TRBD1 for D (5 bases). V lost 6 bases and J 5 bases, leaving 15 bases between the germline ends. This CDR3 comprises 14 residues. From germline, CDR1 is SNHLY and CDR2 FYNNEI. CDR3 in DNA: TGTGCCAGCAGCCCCCAACCCAGGGAAGATACGCAGTATTTT. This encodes CASSPQPREDTQYF.

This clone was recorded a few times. The CDR3 here is CASSYGQPRIKYEQYF. The CDR3 coding sequence is TGCGCCAGCAGCTATGGACAGCCTCGCATTAAATACGAGCAGTACTTC. The V gene is TRBV5-1, the J gene TRBJ2-7; perhaps TRBD1 as D (6 bases). Trimming left V 3 bases short and J 4 bases short, with 20 bases between. The CDR3 runs to 16 residues. Germline V gene sequence: CDR1 SGHRS, CDR2 YFSETQ.

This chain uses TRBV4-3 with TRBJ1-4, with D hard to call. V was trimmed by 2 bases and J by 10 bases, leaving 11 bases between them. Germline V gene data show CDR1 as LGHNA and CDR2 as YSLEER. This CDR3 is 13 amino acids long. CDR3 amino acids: CASSQPRSGKLFF. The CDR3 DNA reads TGCGCCAGCAGCCAACCCAGGAGCGGAAAACTGTTTTTT.

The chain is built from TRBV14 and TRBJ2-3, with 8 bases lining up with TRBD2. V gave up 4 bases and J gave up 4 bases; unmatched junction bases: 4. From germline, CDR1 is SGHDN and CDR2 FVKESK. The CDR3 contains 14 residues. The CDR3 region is CASSPAGAADTQYF. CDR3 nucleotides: TGTGCCAGCAGCCCAGCGGGGGCGGCAGATACGCAGTATTTT. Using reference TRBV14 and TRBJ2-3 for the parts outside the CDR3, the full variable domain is EAGVTQFPSHSVIEKGQTVTLRCDPISGHDNLYWYRRVMGKEIKFLLHFVKESKQDESGMPNNRFLAERTGGTYSTLKVQPAELEDSGVYFCASSPAGAADTQYFGPGTRLTVL.

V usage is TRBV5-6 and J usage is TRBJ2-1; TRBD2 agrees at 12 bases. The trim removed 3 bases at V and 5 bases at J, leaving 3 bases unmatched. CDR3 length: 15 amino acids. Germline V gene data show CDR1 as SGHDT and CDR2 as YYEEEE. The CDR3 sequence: CASSWGLAGDNEQFF. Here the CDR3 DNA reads TGTGCCAGCAGCTGGGGACTAGCGGGCGACAATGAGCAGTTCTTC. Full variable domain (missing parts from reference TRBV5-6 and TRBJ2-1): DAGVTQSPTHLIKTRGQQVTLRCSPKSGHDTVSWYQQALGQGPQFIFQYYEEEERQRGNFPDRFSGHQFPNYSSELNVNALLLGDSALYLCASSWGLAGDNEQFFGPGTRLTVL.

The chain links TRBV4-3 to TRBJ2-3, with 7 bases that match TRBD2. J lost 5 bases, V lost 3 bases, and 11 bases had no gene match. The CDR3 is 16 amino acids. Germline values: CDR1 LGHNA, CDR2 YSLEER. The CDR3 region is CASSHLSGGPEDTQYF. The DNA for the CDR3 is TGCGCCAGCAGCCATCTTTCGGGAGGCCCTGAAGATACGCAGTATTTT.

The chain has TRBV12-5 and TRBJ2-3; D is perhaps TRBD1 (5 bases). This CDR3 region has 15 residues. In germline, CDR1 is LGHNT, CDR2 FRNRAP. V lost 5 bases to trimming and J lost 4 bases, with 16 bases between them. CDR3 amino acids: CASGDIYQGADTQYF. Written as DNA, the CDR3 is TGTGCTAGTGGTGACATCTACCAAGGGGCAGATACGCAGTATTTT.

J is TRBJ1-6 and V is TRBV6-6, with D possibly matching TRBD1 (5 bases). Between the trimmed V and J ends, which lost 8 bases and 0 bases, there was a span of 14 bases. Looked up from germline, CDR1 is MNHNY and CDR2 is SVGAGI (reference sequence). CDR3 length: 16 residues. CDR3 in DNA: TGTGCCAGCTCTAGGCCAGGGCACTCCTATAATTCACCCCTCCACTTT. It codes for CASSRPGHSYNSPLHF.

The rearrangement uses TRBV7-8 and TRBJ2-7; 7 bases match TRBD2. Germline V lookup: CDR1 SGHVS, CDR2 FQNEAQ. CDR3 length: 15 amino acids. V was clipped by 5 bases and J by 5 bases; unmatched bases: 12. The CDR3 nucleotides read TGTGCCAGCAGCCCACCCGAAGCGGGGAGGAACGAGCAGTACTTC. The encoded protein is CASSPPEAGRNEQYF.

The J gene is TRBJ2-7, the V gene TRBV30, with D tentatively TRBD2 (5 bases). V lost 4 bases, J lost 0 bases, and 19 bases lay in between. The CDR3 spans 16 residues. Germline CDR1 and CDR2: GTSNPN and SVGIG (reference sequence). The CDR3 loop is CAWKVRGLTSSYEQYF. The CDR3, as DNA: TGTGCCTGGAAGGTTCGCGGGCTGACGAGCTCCTACGAGCAGTACTTC.

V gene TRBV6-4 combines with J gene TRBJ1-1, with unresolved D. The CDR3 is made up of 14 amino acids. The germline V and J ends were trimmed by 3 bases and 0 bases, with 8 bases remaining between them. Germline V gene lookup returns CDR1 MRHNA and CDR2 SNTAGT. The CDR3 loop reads CASSETHMNTEAFF. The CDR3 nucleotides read TGTGCCAGCAGTGAAACGCACATGAACACTGAAGCTTTCTTT.